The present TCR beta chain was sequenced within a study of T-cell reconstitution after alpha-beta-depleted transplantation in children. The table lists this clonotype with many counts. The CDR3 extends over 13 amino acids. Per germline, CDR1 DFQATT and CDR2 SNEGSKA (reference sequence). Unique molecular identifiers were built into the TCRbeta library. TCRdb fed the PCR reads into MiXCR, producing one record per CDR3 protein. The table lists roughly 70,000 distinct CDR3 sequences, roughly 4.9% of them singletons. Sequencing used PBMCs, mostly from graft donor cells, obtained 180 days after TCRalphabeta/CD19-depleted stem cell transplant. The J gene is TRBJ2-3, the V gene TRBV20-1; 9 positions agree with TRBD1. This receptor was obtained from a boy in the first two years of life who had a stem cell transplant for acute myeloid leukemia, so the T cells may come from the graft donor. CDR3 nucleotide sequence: TGCAGCCATGACAGGGGGGGGACAGATACGCAGTATTTT. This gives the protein CSHDRGGTDTQYF.